This TCR beta chain originates from a study of cytomegalovirus exposure and HLA in healthy donors. Study in general: Researchers previously reported finding roughly 120 million unique TCR beta sequences from 170 million or so T cells.

It was with 60 Vbeta and 13 Jbeta primers that the PCR ran. Using immunoSEQ multiplex PCR, the repertoire was profiled, and TCRdb retains in-frame clones only, with some absent. There are around 190,000 clones in the sample; around nine tenths occur only once, and approximately 2% lies in the top ten. As concerns this clone: The target antigen is unknown.

Regarding the study as a whole: Later on, an analysis found that several of the most significant clusters appeared to be linked to common viral pathogens, which included parvovirus B19.

V was pared by 1 base and J by 2 bases, with 7 bases of the junction left unmatched. The CDR3 has 17 residues. In germline, CDR1 is KGHSH, CDR2 LQKENI. The chain recombines TRBV18 with TRBJ1-5; 8 bases are a match to TRBD1. This clonotype was sampled from a woman aged 18-29 years in good health and CMV-seronegative. The sample consisted of PBMCs. The CDR3 here is CASSPLAGQGGNQPQHF. The DNA for the CDR3 is TGTGCCAGCTCACCACTCGCTGGACAGGGTGGCAATCAGCCCCAGCATTTT.